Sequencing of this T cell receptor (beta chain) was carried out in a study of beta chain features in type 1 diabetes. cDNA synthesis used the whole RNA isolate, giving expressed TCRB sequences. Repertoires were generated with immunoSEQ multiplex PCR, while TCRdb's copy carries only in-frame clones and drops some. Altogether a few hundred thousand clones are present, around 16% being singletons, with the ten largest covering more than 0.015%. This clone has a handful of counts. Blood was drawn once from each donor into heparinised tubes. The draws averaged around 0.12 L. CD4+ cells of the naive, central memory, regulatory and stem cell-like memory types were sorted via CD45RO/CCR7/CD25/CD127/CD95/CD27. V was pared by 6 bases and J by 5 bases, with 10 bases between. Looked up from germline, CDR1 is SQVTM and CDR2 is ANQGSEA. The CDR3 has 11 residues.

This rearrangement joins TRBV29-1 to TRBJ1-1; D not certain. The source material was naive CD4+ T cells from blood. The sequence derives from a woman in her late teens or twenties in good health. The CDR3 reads CSVKRETEAFF. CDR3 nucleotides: TGCAGCGTCAAGAGGGAAACTGAAGCTTTCTTT.